This entry features one T cell receptor (beta chain) sequence. Its antigen is unknown. This specimen comes from a study of shared clonotypes between healthy human individuals. Germline CDR1 is LNHNV and CDR2 is YYDKDF (reference sequence). The CDR3 runs 15 residues. The ends were cut back, 1 base at V and 0 bases at J, with 7 bases in the middle. In the study's own analysis: From ImmunoSEQ came sequences covering only the junction and carrying no quality scores, so filtering differed. The repertoire was sequenced with immunoSEQ multiplex PCR; TCRdb's copy has only in-frame clones and lacks some. The V and J calls and the clone size are those of that table, but D and trimming were determined from the DNA. The data show over 2,000,000 clones, approximately 92% seen once. As defined, naive CD8 cells were CD45RO-negative and positively selected for CCR7, with terminally differentiated effector memory CD45RA+ cells excluded.

General observations from the study: In having few donors, the study represented limited genetic and exposure-history diversity. As a rule, naive subsets had a larger estimated richness than memory subsets. Shared across a few donors were around 5% of the naive CD4 clonotypes.

This sequence originates from a young man in good health. Some clones in this sample may be carry-over from other donors' samples. This chain connects TRBV15 to TRBJ1-5, with D possibly TRBD1 on 6 matching bases. The specimen sequenced was naive CD8+ T cells from PBMCs. The CDR3 coding sequence is TGTGCCACCAGCAGAGGGGACACTAGCAATCAGCCCCAGCATTTT. The encoded protein is CATSRGDTSNQPQHF.